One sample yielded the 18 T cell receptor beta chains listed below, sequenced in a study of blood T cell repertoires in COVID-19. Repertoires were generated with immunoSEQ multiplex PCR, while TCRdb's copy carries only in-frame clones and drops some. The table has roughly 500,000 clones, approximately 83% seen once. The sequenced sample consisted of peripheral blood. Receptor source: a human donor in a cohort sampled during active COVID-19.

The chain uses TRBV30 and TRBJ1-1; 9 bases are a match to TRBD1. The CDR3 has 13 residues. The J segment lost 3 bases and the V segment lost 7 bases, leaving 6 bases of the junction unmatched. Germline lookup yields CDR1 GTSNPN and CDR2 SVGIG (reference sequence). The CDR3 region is CASKTGGDTEAFF. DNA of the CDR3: TGTGCCTCTAAAACAGGGGGCGACACTGAAGCTTTCTTT. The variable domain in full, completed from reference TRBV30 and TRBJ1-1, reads SQTIHQWPATLVQPVGSPLSLECTVEGTSNPNLYWYRQAAGRGLQLLFYSVGIGQISSEVPQNLSASRPQDRQFILSSKKLLLSDSGFYLCASKTGGDTEAFFGQGTRLTVV.

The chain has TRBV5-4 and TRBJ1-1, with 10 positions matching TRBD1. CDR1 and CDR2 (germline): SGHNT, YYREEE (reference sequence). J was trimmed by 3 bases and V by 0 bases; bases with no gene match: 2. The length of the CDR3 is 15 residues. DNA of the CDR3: TGTGCCAGCAGCTTGGGTGGACAGGGGGACACTGAAGCTTTCTTT. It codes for CASSLGGQGDTEAFF.

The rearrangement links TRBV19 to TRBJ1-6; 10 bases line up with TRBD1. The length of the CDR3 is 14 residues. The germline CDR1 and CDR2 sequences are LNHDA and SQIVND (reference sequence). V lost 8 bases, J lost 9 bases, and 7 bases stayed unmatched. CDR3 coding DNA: TGTGCCAGTTCGGGACAGGGGATCGGTTCACCCCTCCACTTT. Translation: CASSGQGIGSPLHF.

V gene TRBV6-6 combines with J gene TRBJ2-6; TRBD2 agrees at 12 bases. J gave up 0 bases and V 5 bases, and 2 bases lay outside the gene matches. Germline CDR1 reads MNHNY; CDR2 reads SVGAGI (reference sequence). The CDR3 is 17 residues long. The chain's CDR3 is CASSPTSGSSGANVLTF. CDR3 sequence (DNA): TGTGCCAGCAGTCCGACTAGCGGGAGCTCTGGGGCCAACGTCCTGACTTTC.

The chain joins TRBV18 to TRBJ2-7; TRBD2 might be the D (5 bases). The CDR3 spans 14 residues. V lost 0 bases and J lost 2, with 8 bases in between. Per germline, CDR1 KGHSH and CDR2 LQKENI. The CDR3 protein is CASSPPRVPYEQYF. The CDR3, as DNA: TGTGCCAGCTCACCACCGAGGGTGCCCTACGAGCAGTACTTC.

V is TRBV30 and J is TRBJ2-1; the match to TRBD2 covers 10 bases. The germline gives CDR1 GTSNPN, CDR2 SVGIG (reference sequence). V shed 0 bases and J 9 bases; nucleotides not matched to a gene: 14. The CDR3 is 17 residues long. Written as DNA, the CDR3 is TGTGCCTGGAGTGTAATTAAAAAGCGGGAGGGCCGGTCTGAGCAGTTCTTC. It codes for CAWSVIKKREGRSEQFF. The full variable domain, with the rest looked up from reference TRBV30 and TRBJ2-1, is SQTIHQWPATLVQPVGSPLSLECTVEGTSNPNLYWYRQAAGRGLQLLFYSVGIGQISSEVPQNLSASRPQDRQFILSSKKLLLSDSGFYLCAWSVIKKREGRSEQFFGPGTRLTVL.

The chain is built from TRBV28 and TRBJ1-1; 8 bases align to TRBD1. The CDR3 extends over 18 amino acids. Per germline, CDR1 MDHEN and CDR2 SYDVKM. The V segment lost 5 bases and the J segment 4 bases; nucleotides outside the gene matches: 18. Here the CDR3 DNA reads TGTGCCAGCAGTCCACTCCGATGGACAGGGCCCTCTCGCACTGAAGCTTTCTTT. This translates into CASSPLRWTGPSRTEAFF.

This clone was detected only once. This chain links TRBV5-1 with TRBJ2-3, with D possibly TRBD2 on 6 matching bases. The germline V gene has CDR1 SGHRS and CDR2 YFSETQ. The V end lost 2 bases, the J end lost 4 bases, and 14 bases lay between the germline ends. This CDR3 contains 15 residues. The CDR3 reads CASSFSGEEADTQYF. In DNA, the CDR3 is TGCGCCAGCAGCTTCTCCGGGGAGGAGGCAGATACGCAGTATTTT.

CDR3 sequence reads: CASSVTSLNEQFF. CDR3 bases: TGTGCCAGCTCAGTCACTAGTTTAAATGAGCAGTTCTTC. The chain uses TRBV18 and TRBJ2-1, with a possible D match to TRBD2 (5 bases). The CDR3 has 13 residues. V lost 5 bases to trimming and J lost 7 bases, with 12 bases between them. Looked up from germline, CDR1 is KGHSH and CDR2 is LQKENI.

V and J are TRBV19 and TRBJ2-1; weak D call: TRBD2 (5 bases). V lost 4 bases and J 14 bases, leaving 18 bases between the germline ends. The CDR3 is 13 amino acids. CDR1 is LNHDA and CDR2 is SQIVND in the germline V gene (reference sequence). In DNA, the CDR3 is TGTGCCAGTAGTAGGCTTCCGGGATACTTCAAGTTCTTC. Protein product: CASSRLPGYFKFF.

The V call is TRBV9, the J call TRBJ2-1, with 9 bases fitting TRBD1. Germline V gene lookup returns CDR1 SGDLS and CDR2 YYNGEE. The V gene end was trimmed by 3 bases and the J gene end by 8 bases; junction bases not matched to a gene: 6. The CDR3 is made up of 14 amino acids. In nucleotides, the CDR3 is TGTGCCAGCAGCGAGCGGGACAGGGCCGATGAGCAGTTCTTC. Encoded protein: CASSERDRADEQFF.

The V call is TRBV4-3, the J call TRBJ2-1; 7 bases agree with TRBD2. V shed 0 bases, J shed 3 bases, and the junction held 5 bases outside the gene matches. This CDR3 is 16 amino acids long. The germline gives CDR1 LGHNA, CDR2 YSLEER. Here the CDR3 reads CASSQELGGGYNEQFF. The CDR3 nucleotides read TGCGCCAGCAGCCAAGAATTGGGGGGGGGCTACAATGAGCAGTTCTTC.

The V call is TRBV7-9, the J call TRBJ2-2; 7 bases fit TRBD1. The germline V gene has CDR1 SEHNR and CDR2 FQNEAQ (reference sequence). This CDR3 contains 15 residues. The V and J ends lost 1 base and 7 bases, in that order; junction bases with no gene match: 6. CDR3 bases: TGTGCCAGCAGCTTAGATGGAACAGGGGTCGGGGAGCTGTTTTTT. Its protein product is CASSLDGTGVGELFF.

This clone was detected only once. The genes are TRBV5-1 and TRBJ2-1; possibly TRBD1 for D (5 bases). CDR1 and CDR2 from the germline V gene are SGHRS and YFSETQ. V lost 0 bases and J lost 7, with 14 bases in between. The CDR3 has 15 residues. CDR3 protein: CASSLATVKGNEQFF. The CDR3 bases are TGCGCCAGCAGCTTGGCGACCGTAAAGGGGAATGAGCAGTTCTTC.

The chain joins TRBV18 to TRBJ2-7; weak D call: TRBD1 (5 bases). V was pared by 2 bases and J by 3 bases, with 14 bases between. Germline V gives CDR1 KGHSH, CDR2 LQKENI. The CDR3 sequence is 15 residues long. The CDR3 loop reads CASSPSADNVYEQYF. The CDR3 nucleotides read TGTGCCAGCTCACCATCCGCGGACAACGTCTACGAGCAGTACTTC.

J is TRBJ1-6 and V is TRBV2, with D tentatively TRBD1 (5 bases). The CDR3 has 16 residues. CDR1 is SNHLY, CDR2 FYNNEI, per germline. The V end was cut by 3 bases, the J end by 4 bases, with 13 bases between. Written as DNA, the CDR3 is TGTGCCAGCAGTGACGCGGGGCCCGAATATAATTCACCCCTCCACTTT. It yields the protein CASSDAGPEYNSPLHF.

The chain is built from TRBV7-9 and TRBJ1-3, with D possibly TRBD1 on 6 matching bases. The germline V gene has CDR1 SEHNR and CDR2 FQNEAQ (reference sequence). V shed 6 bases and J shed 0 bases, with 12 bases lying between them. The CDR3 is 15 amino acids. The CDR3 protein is CASSPTGSSGNTIYF. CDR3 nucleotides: TGTGCCAGCAGTCCCACAGGGTCCTCTGGAAACACCATATATTTT.

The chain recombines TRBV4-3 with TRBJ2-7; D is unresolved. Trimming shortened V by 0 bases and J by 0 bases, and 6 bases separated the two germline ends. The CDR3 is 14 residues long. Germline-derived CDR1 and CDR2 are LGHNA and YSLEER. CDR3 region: CASSQDRLSYEQYF. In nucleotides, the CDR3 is TGCGCCAGCAGCCAAGATAGACTCTCCTACGAGCAGTACTTC.